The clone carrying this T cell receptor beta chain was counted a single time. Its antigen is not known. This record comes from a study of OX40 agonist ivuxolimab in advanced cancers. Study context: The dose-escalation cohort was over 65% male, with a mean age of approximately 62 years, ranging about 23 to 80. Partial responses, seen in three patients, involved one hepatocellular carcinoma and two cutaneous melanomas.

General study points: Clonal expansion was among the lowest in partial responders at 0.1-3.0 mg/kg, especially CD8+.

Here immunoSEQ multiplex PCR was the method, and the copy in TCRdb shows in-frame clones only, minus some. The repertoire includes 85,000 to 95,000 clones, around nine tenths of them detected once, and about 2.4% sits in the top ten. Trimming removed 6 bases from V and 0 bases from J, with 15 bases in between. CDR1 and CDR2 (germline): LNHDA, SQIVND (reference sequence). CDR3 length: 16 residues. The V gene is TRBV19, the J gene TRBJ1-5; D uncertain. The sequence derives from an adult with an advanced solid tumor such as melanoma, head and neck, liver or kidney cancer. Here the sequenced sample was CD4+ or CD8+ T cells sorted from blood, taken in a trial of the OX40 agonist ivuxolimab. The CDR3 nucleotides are TGTGCCAGTAGCCCCTTGGGATGGAATAGCAATCAGCCCCAGCATTTT. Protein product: CASSPLGWNSNQPQHF.